These 20 T cell receptor beta chains came from one sample sequenced in a study of shared clonotypes between healthy human individuals. Data came from immunoSEQ multiplex PCR; TCRdb stores just in-frame clones and leaves some out. The sample holds around 2.5 million clones, approximately 93% seen once. Sequencing was performed on naive CD4+ T cells from PBMCs. Subset defined: CD45RA+ positively selected. These receptor sequences come from a man in his late teens or twenties in good health. Some clones in this sample may be carry-over from other donors' samples.

Details on this clone: Distinct nucleotide sequences in the sample also encode this CDR3. The chain is built from TRBV5-4 and TRBJ2-7, with 10 bases fitting TRBD1. CDR1 is SGHNT, CDR2 YYREEE, per germline (reference sequence). With V trimmed by 4 bases and J by 1 base, 5 bases remained unmatched. There are 15 residues in the CDR3. CDR3 bases: TGTGCCAGCAGCCCCGACAGGGGGCGATCCTACGAGCAGTACTTC. Protein product: CASSPDRGRSYEQYF.

Points on this clone: Other DNA sequences from this sample encode an identical CDR3 as well. The chain is built from TRBV5-1 and TRBJ1-4; D gene uncertain. Trimming removed 0 bases from V and 7 bases from J, with 7 bases in between. This CDR3 is built from 13 residues. Germline CDR1 is SGHRS and CDR2 is YFSETQ. This CDR3 reads CASSLALGEKLFF. The CDR3 DNA follows: TGCGCCAGCAGCTTGGCCCTCGGTGAAAAACTGTTTTTT.

Turning to this clone: Other DNA sequences in this sample translate to the same CDR3. V is TRBV7-2 and J is TRBJ2-5, with D perhaps matching TRBD2 (6 bases). The CDR3 runs to 13 residues. Between the trimmed V and J ends, which lost 0 bases and 4 bases, there was a span of 6 bases. CDR1 SGHTA and CDR2 FQGNSA come from the germline V gene. The CDR3 loop is CASSLAGGETQYF. Here the CDR3 DNA reads TGTGCCAGCAGCTTAGCGGGAGGAGAGACCCAGTACTTC.

This chain uses TRBV5-6 with TRBJ2-7; 9 nucleotides match TRBD2. The CDR3 is made up of 17 amino acids. Germline loops: CDR1 SGHDT, CDR2 YYEEEE. The ends lost 4 bases at V and 4 bases at J; junction bases unmatched: 15. Here the CDR3 reads CASSAGRPAGGKYEQYF. The CDR3 DNA sequence: TGTGCCAGCAGCGCGGGACGGCCCGCGGGGGGGAAGTACGAGCAGTACTTC.

As regards this clone: Other nucleotide sequences from this sample produce the same CDR3. This chain links TRBV28 with TRBJ1-5; tentatively, D is TRBD1 (6 bases). V was trimmed by 2 bases and J by 2 bases, leaving 10 bases between them. Germline CDR1 reads MDHEN; CDR2 reads SYDVKM. The CDR3 is 15 amino acids. The DNA of the CDR3 is TGTGCCAGCAGTTTAGGGGGGGCTGGCAATCAGCCCCAGCATTTT. This gives the protein CASSLGGAGNQPQHF. Full variable domain (outside the CDR3, taken from reference TRBV28 and TRBJ1-5): DVKVTQSSRYLVKRTGEKVFLECVQDMDHENMFWYRQDPGLGLRLIYFSYDVKMKEKGDIPEGYSVSREKKERFSLILESASTNQTSMYLCASSLGGAGNQPQHFGDGTRLSIL.

The chain couples TRBV29-1 to TRBJ2-1, with a weak D call TRBD2 (6 bases). CDR1 and CDR2 (germline): SQVTM, ANQGSEA. V gave up 4 bases and J gave up 12 bases, with 22 bases separating them. The CDR3 sequence is 14 residues long. Here the CDR3 reads CSVVLTSPGSTQFF. CDR3 bases: TGCAGCGTTGTCCTTACTAGCCCGGGTTCGACGCAGTTCTTC.

This chain links TRBV13 with TRBJ2-3; unclear D gene. The CDR3 length is 14 residues. With 6 bases removed from V and 0 bases from J, the gap between germline ends came to 10 bases. Germline CDR1 reads PRHDT; CDR2 reads FYEKMQ (reference sequence). The DNA of the CDR3 is TGTGCCAGCAGGACCACTCGGAGCACAGATACGCAGTATTTT. It specifies CASRTTRSTDTQYF.

The V call is TRBV7-9, the J call TRBJ2-7, with 9 bases that match TRBD1. J was trimmed by 2 bases and V by 5 bases; bases with no gene match: 7. The CDR3 consists of 15 residues. Germline V gene data show CDR1 as SEHNR and CDR2 as FQNEAQ (reference sequence). CDR3 loop: CASSPWGTGTYEQYF. The CDR3 DNA is TGTGCCAGCAGCCCCTGGGGGACAGGGACCTACGAGCAGTACTTC.

The rearrangement uses TRBV6-1 and TRBJ2-3; 9 nucleotides align to TRBD1. Trimming took 2 bases from V and 1 from J; bases not matched to a gene: 4. There are 16 residues in the CDR3. The germline gives CDR1 MNHNS, CDR2 SASEGT. The CDR3 protein is CASSERRTGGTDTQYF. The CDR3 DNA sequence: TGTGCCAGCAGTGAACGGAGGACAGGGGGCACAGATACGCAGTATTTT.

J is TRBJ2-1 and V is TRBV11-2, with TRBD2 identical over 12 bases. Per the germline V gene, CDR1 is SGHAT and CDR2 is FQNNGV. The CDR3 contains 16 residues. After removal of 3 bases from V and 8 bases from J, the junction contained 8 bases not matched to a gene. The chain's CDR3 is CASSFSLTSGSYEQFF. The DNA for the CDR3 is TGTGCCAGCAGCTTTAGTTTGACTAGCGGGAGCTATGAGCAGTTCTTC.

J is TRBJ1-2 and V is TRBV19; tentatively, D is TRBD1 (6 bases). The V end was cut by 7 bases, the J end by 2 bases, with 14 bases between. This CDR3 is 14 amino acids long. Germline CDR1 is LNHDA and CDR2 is SQIVND (reference sequence). In nucleotides, the CDR3 is TGTGCCAGTAATATGCCCGGACAGAACTATGGCTACACCTTC. This sequence encodes CASNMPGQNYGYTF.

The rearrangement uses TRBV11-2 and TRBJ2-7; a weak D match, TRBD2 (5 bases). CDR1 SGHAT and CDR2 FQNNGV come from the germline V gene. V lost 3 bases and J 2 bases, leaving 14 bases between the germline ends. CDR3 length: 15 amino acids. CDR3 coding DNA: TGTGCCAGCAGCTTGTCGTTGGAGGTCCCCTACGAGCAGTACTTC. Its protein product is CASSLSLEVPYEQYF.

Remarks on this clone: Other nucleotide sequences in the sample specify the same CDR3. The genes are TRBV2 and TRBJ1-3; no clear D gene. V was pared by 6 bases and J by 0 bases, with 3 bases between. The CDR3 spans 12 residues. Looked up from germline, CDR1 is SNHLY and CDR2 is FYNNEI. This chain's CDR3 is CASSYSGNTIYF. CDR3 sequence (DNA): TGTGCCAGCAGCTACTCTGGAAACACCATATATTTT.

The J gene is TRBJ1-2, the V gene TRBV5-6; unclear D gene. There are 13 residues in the CDR3. Germline V gene sequence: CDR1 SGHDT, CDR2 YYEEEE. Trimming pared 0 bases from V and 6 bases from J, leaving 9 bases between. The chain's CDR3 is CASSLERQNGYTF. CDR3 DNA sequence: TGTGCCAGCAGCTTGGAGAGACAAAATGGCTACACCTTC.

This chain links TRBV27 with TRBJ2-7, with TRBD2 as a possible D gene (6 bases). CDR3 length: 15 residues. CDR1 and CDR2 from the germline V gene are MNHEY and SMNVEV (reference sequence). With 0 bases removed from V and 0 bases from J, the gap between germline ends came to 9 bases. DNA of the CDR3: TGTGCCAGCAGTTTATCTAGCGGCAACTCCTACGAGCAGTACTTC. Translating it yields CASSLSSGNSYEQYF.

The CDR3 sequence: CASIVGSAASSYEQYF. The CDR3 nucleotides read TGTGCCAGCATCGTGGGGAGCGCGGCTAGCTCCTACGAGCAGTACTTC. V is TRBV28 and J is TRBJ2-7; D is perhaps TRBD2 (5 bases). Germline CDR1 reads MDHEN; CDR2 reads SYDVKM. The V gene lost 7 bases and the J gene lost 0 bases, with 19 bases spanning the gap. The CDR3 totals 16 residues.

Note on this clone: The same CDR3 can be traced to other DNA sequences in this sample. The rearrangement links TRBV5-1 to TRBJ2-3; D is uncertain. This CDR3 has 12 residues. Deletions cut 1 base from V and 3 bases from J, with 3 bases between. In germline, CDR1 is SGHRS, CDR2 YFSETQ. As DNA, the CDR3 is TGCGCCAGCAGCTTGAGTACAGATACGCAGTATTTT. Residues: CASSLSTDTQYF.

Turning to this clone: In the same sample, other DNA sequences code for this CDR3. The gene calls are TRBV5-1 and TRBJ1-3, with D maybe TRBD1 (6 bases). This CDR3 is 15 amino acids long. The V end lost 2 bases, the J end lost 0 bases, and 9 bases lay between the germline ends. From germline, CDR1 is SGHRS and CDR2 YFSETQ. The CDR3 is CASSLQGASGNTIYF. The CDR3 DNA reads TGCGCCAGCAGCTTACAGGGAGCCTCTGGAAACACCATATATTTT.

The chain links TRBV7-3 to TRBJ2-1; D may be TRBD2 (5 bases). The V end lost 5 bases, the J end lost 0 bases, and 11 bases lay between the germline ends. Germline V gives CDR1 SGHTA, CDR2 FQGTGA. The CDR3 loop spans 15 amino acids. The CDR3 protein is CASSAGVVSYNEQFF. The CDR3 coding sequence is TGTGCCAGCAGCGCCGGGGTCGTCTCCTACAATGAGCAGTTCTTC.

V usage is TRBV15 and J usage is TRBJ2-7; D assignment may be TRBD1 or TRBD2 (5 bases each). Trimming cost V 4 bases and J 2 bases, with 15 bases left between them. The germline CDR1 and CDR2 sequences are LNHNV and YYDKDF (reference sequence). The CDR3 is 15 residues long. In DNA, the CDR3 is TGTGCCACCAGCATCGGAAAGGGGAGCGCCTACGAGCAGTACTTC. Its translation: CATSIGKGSAYEQYF.